Included here is one T cell receptor beta chain sequence, with context. The antigen is unknown. The sample comes from a study of CD8 T cells in ankylosing spondylitis. Study results and limitations: Reactive arthritis synovial fluid and blood were previously reported to contain some motif variants. Clones linked with disease were CD8+ and fairly uncommon in the peripheral blood. Significant enrichment of disease-linked clones was reportedly seen in matched ankylosing spondylitis synovial fluid. A TCR beta motif of eight highly homologous variants appeared characteristic of ankylosing spondylitis blood.

The TCR beta libraries were generated through quantitative 5'-RACE incorporating molecular barcodes. TCRdb used MiXCR to reprocess the 5' RACE reads, holding one entry per CDR3 protein. The data hold 200,000 to 250,000 distinct CDR3 sequences, with around 7.9% observed a single time. The ends were cut back, 4 bases at V and 4 bases at J, with 15 bases in the middle. The CDR3 consists of 15 residues. Germline lookup yields CDR1 SGDLS and CDR2 YYNGEE. The chain has TRBV9 and TRBJ2-1; tentative D call: TRBD1 (6 bases). The sequenced material came from blood, either unsorted or a sorted T cell fraction (not recorded which). The receptor's source is a male donor with ankylosing spondylitis. CDR3 in amino acids: CASSPSRGLYNEQFF. DNA of the CDR3: TGTGCCAGCAGCCCAAGCAGGGGCCTTTACAATGAGCAGTTCTTC. Full variable domain (rest looked up from reference TRBV9 and TRBJ2-1): DSGVTQTPKHLITATGQRVTLRCSPRSGDLSVYWYQQSLDQGLQFLIQYYNGEERAKGNILERFSAQQFPDLHSELNLSSLELGDSALYFCASSPSRGLYNEQFFGPGTRLTVL.